One and the same sample provided the 10 T cell receptor beta chains below, sequenced in a study of spatial heterogeneity in lung cancer. Time point indicated: sample taken at primary tumor resection. Sequencing of whole RNA from tumor, nontumor lung or frozen PBMC involved no sorting. MiXCR, run by TCRdb on the 5' RACE reads, gives a single entry per CDR3 protein. Of tens of thousands of distinct CDR3 sequences in the sample, 15% to 20% are singletons; the top ten hold less than 7.5%. The sequenced sample was PBMCs, obtained at surgery. Receptor source: a male donor with early-stage non-small cell lung cancer.

This clonotype was seen only a few times. This sequence joins TRBV10-3 and TRBJ1-2, with a weak D call TRBD1 (6 bases). Trimming took off 5 bases at V and 3 bases at J, with 22 bases between the two ends. The CDR3 length is 17 residues. The germline CDR1 and CDR2 sequences are ENHRY and SYGVKD. Here the CDR3 DNA reads TGTGCCATCAGTCCAGGGCCGGGGACACCTACTCACTATGGCTACACCTTC. Amino acid sequence: CAISPGPGTPTHYGYTF.

This clonotype was seen at least ten times. This CDR3 is CASSGTGEVQYF. The DNA of the CDR3 is TGTGCCAGTTCCGGGACAGGGGAGGTGCAGTACTTC. The V and J genes are TRBV19 and TRBJ2-7, with 10 bases aligning to TRBD1. Germline V lookup: CDR1 LNHDA, CDR2 SQIVND (reference sequence). The CDR3 consists of 12 residues. V shed 8 bases, J shed 9 bases, and the junction held 7 bases outside the gene matches.

In this sample, this clonotype turned up many times. The chain employs TRBV15 and TRBJ2-1; D tentatively fits TRBD1 or TRBD2 (6 bases each). Trimming removed 0 bases from V and 7 bases from J, with 13 bases in between. The CDR3 covers 15 residues. In germline, CDR1 is LNHNV, CDR2 YYDKDF (reference sequence). The CDR3, as DNA: TGTGCCACCAGCAGAGATTATAGGGGGGCTAATGAGCAGTTCTTC. Its protein product is CATSRDYRGANEQFF.

This clonotype was seen at least ten times. The rearrangement joins TRBV12-3 or TRBV12-4 to TRBJ1-2, with TRBD1 matching 9 bases. After removal of 6 bases from V and 6 bases from J, the junction contained 5 bases not matched to a gene. The CDR3 runs 13 residues. As DNA, the CDR3 is TGTGCCAGCAGCCCTGGACAGGGGAATGGCTACACCTTC. This codes for CASSPGQGNGYTF.

This clonotype has ten or more counts. The V gene is TRBV11-1, the J gene TRBJ2-5, with D maybe TRBD1 (5 bases). This CDR3 region has 14 residues. Trimming pared 1 base from V and 1 base from J, leaving 7 bases between. CDR1 and CDR2 (germline): SGHAT, FQDESV (reference sequence). As DNA, the CDR3 is TGTGCCAGCAGCTTAGAGGGGCTCCAAGAGACCCAGTACTTC. Its protein is CASSLEGLQETQYF.

This clonotype occurred many times. This chain joins TRBV11-1 and TRBJ1-5; no clear D gene. Germline CDR1 SGHAT, CDR2 FQDESV (reference sequence). Trimming took off 1 base at V and 5 bases at J, with 6 bases between the two ends. CDR3 length: 13 amino acids. The CDR3 protein is CASSLERDQPQHF. The DNA of the CDR3 is TGTGCCAGCAGCTTAGAACGGGATCAGCCCCAGCATTTT.

V and J are TRBV5-5 and TRBJ2-3; TRBD2 matches at 7 bases. Germline CDR1 SGHKS, CDR2 YYEKEE (reference sequence). V gave up 3 bases and J gave up 8 bases; unmatched junction bases: 9. The CDR3 is made up of 14 amino acids. The CDR3 sequence: CASSSAGLGGTQYF. The DNA for the CDR3 is TGTGCCAGCAGCTCCGCCGGACTAGGAGGTACGCAGTATTTT.

This clonotype has a handful of counts. CDR3 sequence reads: CASSFTGGIYEQYF. In DNA form, the CDR3 reads TGTGCCAGCAGCTTCACAGGGGGAATCTACGAGCAGTACTTC. V is TRBV5-6 and J is TRBJ2-7, with TRBD1 identical over 8 bases. From germline, CDR1 is SGHDT and CDR2 YYEEEE. After removal of 2 bases from V and 3 bases from J, the junction contained 4 bases not matched to a gene. The CDR3 covers 14 residues.

The chain combines TRBV6-2 or TRBV6-3 with TRBJ2-7; D not resolved. Germline CDR1 MNHEY, CDR2 SVGEGT. This CDR3 spans 13 amino acids. Trimming took 0 bases from V and 3 from J, leaving 6 bases between them. This chain's CDR3 is CASSYSSSYEQYF. The CDR3, as DNA: TGTGCCAGCAGTTACTCGAGTAGCTACGAGCAGTACTTC.

The chain couples TRBV7-9 to TRBJ2-7; unclear D gene. CDR1 is SEHNR and CDR2 is FQNEAQ in the germline V gene (reference sequence). V lost 1 base and J lost 5, with 6 bases in between. The CDR3 totals 12 residues. CDR3 bases: TGTGCCAGCAGCTTAGGGGCCCACGAGCAGTACTTC. This sequence encodes CASSLGAHEQYF.